This TCR beta chain was recorded in a study of Graves' ophthalmopathy and Graves' hyperthyroidism. Whole-study results and caveats: Blood repertoires reportedly contained most expanded thyroid clonotypes above 0.001 frequency.

This clonotype has a count of ten or more. The antigen is undetermined. The junction does not match germline at one end; this may be a read error. CDR3 size: 14 residues. CDR1 is MNHNS, CDR2 SASEGT, per germline. Certain patients, namely those with other autoimmune diseases, uncontrolled infections, pregnancy or lactation, were excluded. Patients were diagnosed from clinical symptoms, serum thyroxine, TRAb, thyroid ultrasound and orbital computed tomography. The study amplified TCR beta CDR3 regions using RNA transcripts. First-round RT-PCR used HTBI primers; second-round multiplex PCR followed. TCRdb fed the multiplex PCR reads into MiXCR, producing one record per CDR3 protein. Of approximately 460,000 distinct CDR3 sequences in the sample, approximately 15% were seen once.

The chain recombines TRBV6-1 with TRBJ1-1, with a tentative D call TRBD1 (6 bases). The sequence derives from a woman in her twenties or thirties with Graves' ophthalmopathy. The material sequenced was blood. CDR3 residues: CASIERATGPEAFF. For the CDR3, the DNA is TGTGCCAGCATTGAACGGGCGACAGGTCCTGAAGCTTTCTTT.